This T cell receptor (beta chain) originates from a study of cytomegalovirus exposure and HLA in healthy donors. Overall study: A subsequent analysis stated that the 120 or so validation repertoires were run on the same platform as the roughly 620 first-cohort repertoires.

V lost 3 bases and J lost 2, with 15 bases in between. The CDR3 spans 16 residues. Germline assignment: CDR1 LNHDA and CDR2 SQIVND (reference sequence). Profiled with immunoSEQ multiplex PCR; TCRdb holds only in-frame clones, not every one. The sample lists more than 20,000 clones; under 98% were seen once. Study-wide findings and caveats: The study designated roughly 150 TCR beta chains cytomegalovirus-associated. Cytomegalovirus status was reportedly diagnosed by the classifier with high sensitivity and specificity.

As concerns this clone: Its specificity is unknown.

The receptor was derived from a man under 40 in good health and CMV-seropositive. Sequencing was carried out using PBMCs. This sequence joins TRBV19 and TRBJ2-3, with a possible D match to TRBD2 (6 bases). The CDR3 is CASSMRGSGPTDTQYF. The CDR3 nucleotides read TGTGCCAGTAGTATGAGGGGTAGCGGCCCCACAGATACGCAGTATTTT.